The clone carrying this T cell receptor (beta chain) was observed a handful of times. Its antigen is not known. Deletions cut 5 bases from V and 0 bases from J, with 7 bases between. The CDR3 spans 13 residues. In germline, CDR1 is DFQATT, CDR2 SNEGSKA (reference sequence). Researchers made TCR cDNA using 5'RACE template switching, and this step added a universal primer site and UMIs. A single record per CDR3 protein comes from TCRdb applying MiXCR to the 5' RACE reads. The data contain under 200,000 distinct CDR3 sequences, 9.5% to 11% of them singletons. The data were taken from a study of T cells after yellow fever vaccination. Findings of the study overall: Subsequent booster samples again held most clones from primary vaccination (just under 98% CD4, 85% to 90% CD8).

The chain couples TRBV20-1 to TRBJ2-2; D unresolved. This clonotype originated in a man between 18 and 35 years old who received the YFV17D yellow fever vaccine. Specimen: CD8+ T cells sorted from PBMCs, collected 15 days after the yellow fever booster vaccination. The CDR3 coding sequence is TGCAGTGCTGAGCTAGCGAACACCGGGGAGCTGTTTTTT. Its translation is CSAELANTGELFF.